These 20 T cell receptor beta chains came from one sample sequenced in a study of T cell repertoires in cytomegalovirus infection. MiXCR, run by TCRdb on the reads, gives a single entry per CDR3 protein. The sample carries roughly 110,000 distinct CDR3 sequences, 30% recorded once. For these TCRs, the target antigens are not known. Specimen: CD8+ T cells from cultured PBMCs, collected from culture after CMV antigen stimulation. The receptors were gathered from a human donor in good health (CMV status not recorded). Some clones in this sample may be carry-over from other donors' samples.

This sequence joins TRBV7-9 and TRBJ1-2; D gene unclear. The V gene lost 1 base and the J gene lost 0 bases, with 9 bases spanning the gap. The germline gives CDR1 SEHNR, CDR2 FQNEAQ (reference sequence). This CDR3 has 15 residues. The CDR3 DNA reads TGTGCCAGCAGCTTAGAACCCCGGGCTAACTATGGCTACACCTTC. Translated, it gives CASSLEPRANYGYTF.

The chain's CDR3 is CSARDIGLAGPRADTQYF. As DNA, the CDR3 is TGCAGTGCTAGGGATATAGGTTTGGCGGGGCCGAGGGCAGATACGCAGTATTTT. The V gene is TRBV20-1, the J gene TRBJ2-3; a possible D gene is TRBD2 (6 bases). Germline CDR1 is DFQATT and CDR2 is SNEGSKA (reference sequence). CDR3 length equals 18 residues. Trimming pared 3 bases from V and 4 bases from J, leaving 26 bases between.

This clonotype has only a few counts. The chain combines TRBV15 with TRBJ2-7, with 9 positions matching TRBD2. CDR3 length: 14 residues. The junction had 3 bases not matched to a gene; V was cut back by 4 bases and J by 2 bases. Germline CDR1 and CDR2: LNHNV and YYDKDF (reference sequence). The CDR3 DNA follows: TGTGCCACCAGCAAGGCTAGCGGGGCCTACGAGCAGTACTTC. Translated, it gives CATSKASGAYEQYF.

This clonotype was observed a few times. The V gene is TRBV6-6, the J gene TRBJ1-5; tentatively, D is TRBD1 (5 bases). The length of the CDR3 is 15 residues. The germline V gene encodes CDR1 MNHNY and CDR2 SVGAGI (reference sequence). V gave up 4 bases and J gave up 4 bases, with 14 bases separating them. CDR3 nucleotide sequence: TGTGCCAGCAGTTTTTTCGACAGTGGAAATCAGCCCCAGCATTTT. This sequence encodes CASSFFDSGNQPQHF.

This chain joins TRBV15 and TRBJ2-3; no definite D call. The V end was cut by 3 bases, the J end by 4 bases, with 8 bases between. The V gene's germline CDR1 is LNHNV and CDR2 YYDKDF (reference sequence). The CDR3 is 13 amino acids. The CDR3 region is CATSSEGADTQYF. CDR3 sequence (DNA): TGTGCCACCAGCAGTGAAGGAGCAGATACGCAGTATTTT.

CDR3: CASSLASIYEQYF. The DNA for the CDR3 is TGTGCCAGCAGTTTAGCTTCCATCTACGAGCAGTACTTC. The J gene is TRBJ2-7, the V gene TRBV12-3 or TRBV12-4; D is unclear. The V gene lost 0 bases and the J gene lost 3 bases, with 6 bases spanning the gap. The CDR3 is 13 residues long.

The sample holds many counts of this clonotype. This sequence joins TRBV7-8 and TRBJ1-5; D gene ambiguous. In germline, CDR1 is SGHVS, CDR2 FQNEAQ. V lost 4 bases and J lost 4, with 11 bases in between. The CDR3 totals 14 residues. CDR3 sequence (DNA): TGTGCCAGCAGCTCTCTTTTGGGTAATCAGCCCCAGCATTTT. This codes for CASSSLLGNQPQHF.

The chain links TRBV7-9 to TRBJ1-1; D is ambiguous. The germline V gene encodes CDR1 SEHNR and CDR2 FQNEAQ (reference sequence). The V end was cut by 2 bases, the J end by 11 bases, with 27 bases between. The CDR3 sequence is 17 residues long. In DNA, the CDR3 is TGTGCCAGCAGCTTAAGTGTAGGGTCGCTGGCCGATGTGGGGGCTTTCTTT. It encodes CASSLSVGSLADVGAFF. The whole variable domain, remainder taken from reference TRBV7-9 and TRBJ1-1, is DTGVSQNPRHKITKRGQNVTFRCDPISEHNRLYWYRQTLGQGPEFLTYFQNEAQLEKSRLLSDRFSAERPKGSFSTLEIQRTEQGDSAMYLCASSLSVGSLADVGAFFGQGTRLTVV.

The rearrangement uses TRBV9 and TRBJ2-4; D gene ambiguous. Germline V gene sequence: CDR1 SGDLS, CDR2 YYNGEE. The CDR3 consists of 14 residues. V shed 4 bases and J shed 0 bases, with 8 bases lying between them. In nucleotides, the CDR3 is TGTGCCAGCAGCTCCGGCATAGCCAAAAACATTCAGTACTTC. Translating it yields CASSSGIAKNIQYF.

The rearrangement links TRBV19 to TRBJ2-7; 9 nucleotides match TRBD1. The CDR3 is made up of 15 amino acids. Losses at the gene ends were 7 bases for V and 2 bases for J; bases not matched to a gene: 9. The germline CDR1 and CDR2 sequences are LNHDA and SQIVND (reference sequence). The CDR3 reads CASTAGTGPAYEQYF. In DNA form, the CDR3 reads TGTGCCAGTACCGCCGGGACAGGGCCAGCCTACGAGCAGTACTTC.

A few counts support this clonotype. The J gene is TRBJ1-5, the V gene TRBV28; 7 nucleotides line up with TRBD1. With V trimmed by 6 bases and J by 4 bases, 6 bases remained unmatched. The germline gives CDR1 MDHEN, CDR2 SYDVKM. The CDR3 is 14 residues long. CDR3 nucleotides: TGTGCCAGCAGCGAGACAGGGATTAATCAGCCCCAGCATTTT. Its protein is CASSETGINQPQHF. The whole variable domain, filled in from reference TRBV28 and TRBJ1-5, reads DVKVTQSSRYLVKRTGEKVFLECVQDMDHENMFWYRQDPGLGLRLIYFSYDVKMKEKGDIPEGYSVSREKKERFSLILESASTNQTSMYLCASSETGINQPQHFGDGTRLSIL.

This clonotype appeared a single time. CDR3 bases: TGTGCCACCTCACCTGGCGGAAATGAGCAGTTCTTC. Translation: CATSPGGNEQFF. The V and J genes are TRBV7-9 and TRBJ2-1, with D uncertain. Germline V gene data show CDR1 as SEHNR and CDR2 as FQNEAQ (reference sequence). CDR3 length equals 12 residues. The germline V and J ends were trimmed by 10 bases and 7 bases, with 14 bases remaining between them.

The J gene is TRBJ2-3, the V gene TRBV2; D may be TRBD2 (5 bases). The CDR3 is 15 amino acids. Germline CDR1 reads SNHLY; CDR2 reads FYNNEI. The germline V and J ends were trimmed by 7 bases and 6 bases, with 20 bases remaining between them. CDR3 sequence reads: CASIEGQQAMDTQYF. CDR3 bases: TGTGCCAGCATCGAGGGCCAGCAGGCCATGGATACGCAGTATTTT.

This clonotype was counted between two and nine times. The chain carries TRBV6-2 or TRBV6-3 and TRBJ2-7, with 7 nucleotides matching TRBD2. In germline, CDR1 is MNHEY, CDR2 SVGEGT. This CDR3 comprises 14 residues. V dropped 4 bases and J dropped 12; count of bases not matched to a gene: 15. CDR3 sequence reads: CASSSYSTSDGRYF. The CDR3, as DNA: TGTGCCAGCAGTTCCTATTCCACTAGCGACGGGAGGTACTTC.

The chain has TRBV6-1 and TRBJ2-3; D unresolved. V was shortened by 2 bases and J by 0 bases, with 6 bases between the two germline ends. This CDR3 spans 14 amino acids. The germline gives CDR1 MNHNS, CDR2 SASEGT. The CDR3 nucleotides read TGTGCCAGCAGTGAAACTGGGAGCACAGATACGCAGTATTTT. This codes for CASSETGSTDTQYF.

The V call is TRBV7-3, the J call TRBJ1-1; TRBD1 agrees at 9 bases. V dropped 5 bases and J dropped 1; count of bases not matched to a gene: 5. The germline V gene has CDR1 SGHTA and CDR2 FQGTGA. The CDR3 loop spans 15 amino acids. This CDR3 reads CASSPTGGPNTEAFF. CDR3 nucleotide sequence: TGTGCCAGCAGCCCAACAGGGGGCCCGAACACTGAAGCTTTCTTT.

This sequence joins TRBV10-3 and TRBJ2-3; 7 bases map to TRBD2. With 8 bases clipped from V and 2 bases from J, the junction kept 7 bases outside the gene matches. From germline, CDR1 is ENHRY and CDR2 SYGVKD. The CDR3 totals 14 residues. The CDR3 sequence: CAIAGSGATDTQYF. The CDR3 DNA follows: TGTGCCATCGCCGGCAGCGGGGCCACAGATACGCAGTATTTT.

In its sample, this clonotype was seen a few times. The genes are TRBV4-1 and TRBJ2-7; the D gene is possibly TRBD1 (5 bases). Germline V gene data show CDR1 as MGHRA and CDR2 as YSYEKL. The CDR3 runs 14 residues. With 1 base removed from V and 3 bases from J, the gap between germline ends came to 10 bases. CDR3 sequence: CASSQVQGDYEQYF. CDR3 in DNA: TGCGCCAGCAGCCAAGTCCAAGGGGACTACGAGCAGTACTTC.

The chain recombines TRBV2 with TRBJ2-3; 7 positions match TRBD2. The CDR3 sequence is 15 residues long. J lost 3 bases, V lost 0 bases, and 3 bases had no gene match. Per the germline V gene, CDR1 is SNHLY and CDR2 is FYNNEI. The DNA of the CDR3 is TGTGCCAGCAGTGAAGCCGGGGGAGGGACAGATACGCAGTATTTT. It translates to CASSEAGGGTDTQYF.

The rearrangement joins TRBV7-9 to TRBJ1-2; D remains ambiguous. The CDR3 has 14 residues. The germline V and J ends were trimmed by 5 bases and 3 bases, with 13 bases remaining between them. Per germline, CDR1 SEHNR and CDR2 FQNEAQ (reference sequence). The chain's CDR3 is CASSITDGYYGYTF. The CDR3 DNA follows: TGTGCCAGCAGCATAACGGACGGCTACTATGGCTACACCTTC. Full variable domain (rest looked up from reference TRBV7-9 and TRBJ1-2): DTGVSQNPRHKITKRGQNVTFRCDPISEHNRLYWYRQTLGQGPEFLTYFQNEAQLEKSRLLSDRFSAERPKGSFSTLEIQRTEQGDSAMYLCASSITDGYYGYTFGSGTRLTVV.